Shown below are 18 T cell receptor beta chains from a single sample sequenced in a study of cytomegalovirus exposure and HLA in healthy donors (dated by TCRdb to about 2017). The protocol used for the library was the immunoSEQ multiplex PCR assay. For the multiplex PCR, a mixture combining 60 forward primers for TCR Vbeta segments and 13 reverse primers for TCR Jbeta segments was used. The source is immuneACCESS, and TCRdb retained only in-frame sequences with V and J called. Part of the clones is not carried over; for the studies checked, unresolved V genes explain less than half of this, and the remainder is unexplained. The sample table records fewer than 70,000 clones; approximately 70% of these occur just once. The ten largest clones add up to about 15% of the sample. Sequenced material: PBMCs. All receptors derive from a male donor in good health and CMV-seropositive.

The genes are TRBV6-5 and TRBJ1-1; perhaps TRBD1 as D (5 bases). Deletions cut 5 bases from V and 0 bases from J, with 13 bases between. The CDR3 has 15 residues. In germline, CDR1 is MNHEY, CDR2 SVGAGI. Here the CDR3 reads CASSPRVWVNTEAFF. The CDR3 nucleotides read TGTGCCAGCAGTCCCAGGGTGTGGGTGAACACTGAAGCTTTCTTT.

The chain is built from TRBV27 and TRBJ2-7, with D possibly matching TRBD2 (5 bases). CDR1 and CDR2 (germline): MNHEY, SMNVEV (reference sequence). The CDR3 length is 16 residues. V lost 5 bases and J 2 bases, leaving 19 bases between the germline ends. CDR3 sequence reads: CASSLDAGITPYEQYF. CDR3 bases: TGTGCCAGCAGTCTCGACGCCGGGATTACCCCCTACGAGCAGTACTTC.

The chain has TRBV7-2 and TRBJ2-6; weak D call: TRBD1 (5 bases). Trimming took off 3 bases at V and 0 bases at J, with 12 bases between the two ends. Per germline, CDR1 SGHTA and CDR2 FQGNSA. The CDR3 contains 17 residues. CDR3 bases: TGTGCCAGCAGCTTCCAGGGATCCATCTCTGGGGCCAACGTCCTGACTTTC. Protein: CASSFQGSISGANVLTF.

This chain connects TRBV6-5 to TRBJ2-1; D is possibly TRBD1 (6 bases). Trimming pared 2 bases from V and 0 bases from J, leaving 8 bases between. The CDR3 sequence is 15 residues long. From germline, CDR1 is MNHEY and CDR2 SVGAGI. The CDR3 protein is CASSYRDISYNEQFF. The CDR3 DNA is TGTGCCAGCAGTTACCGGGACATCTCCTACAATGAGCAGTTCTTC.

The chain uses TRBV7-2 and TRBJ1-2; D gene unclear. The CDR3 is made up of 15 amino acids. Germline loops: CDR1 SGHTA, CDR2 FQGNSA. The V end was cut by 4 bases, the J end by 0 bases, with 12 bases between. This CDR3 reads CASSSQYSSNYGYTF. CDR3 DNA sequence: TGTGCCAGCAGCTCACAATACAGCTCTAACTATGGCTACACCTTC.

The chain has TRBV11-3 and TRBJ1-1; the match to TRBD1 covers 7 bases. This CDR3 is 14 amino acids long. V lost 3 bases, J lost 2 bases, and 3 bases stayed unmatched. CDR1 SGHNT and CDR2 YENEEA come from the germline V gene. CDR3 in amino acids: CASSLTGINTEAFF. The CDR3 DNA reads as TGTGCCAGCAGCTTGACAGGGATTAACACTGAAGCTTTCTTT.

DNA for the CDR3: TGCGCCAGCAGCCCTGGACAGGGAGCCTATGGCTACACCTTC. This sequence encodes CASSPGQGAYGYTF. The rearrangement links TRBV5-1 to TRBJ1-2, with 8 bases that match TRBD1. Per germline, CDR1 SGHRS and CDR2 YFSETQ. This CDR3 region has 14 residues. The V gene end was trimmed by 4 bases and the J gene end by 4 bases; junction bases not matched to a gene: 6.

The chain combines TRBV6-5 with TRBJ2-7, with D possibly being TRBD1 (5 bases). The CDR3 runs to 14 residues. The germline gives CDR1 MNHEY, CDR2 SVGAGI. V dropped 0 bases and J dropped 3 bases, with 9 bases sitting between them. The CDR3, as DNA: TGTGCCAGCAGTTACTCCGCAGGGATCTACGAGCAGTACTTC. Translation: CASSYSAGIYEQYF.

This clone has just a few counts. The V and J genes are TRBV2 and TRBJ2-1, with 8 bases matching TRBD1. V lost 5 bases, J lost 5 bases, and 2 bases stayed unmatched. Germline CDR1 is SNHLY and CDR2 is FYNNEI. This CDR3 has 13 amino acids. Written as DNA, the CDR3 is TGTGCCAGCAGTTCGACAGGGGACAATGAGCAGTTCTTC. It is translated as CASSSTGDNEQFF.

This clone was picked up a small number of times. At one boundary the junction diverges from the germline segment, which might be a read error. The CDR3 loop reads CSSSMSAYEQYF. CDR3 DNA: TGTTCCAGCAGCATGTCGGCCTACGAGCAGTACTTC. The genes are TRBV5-6 and TRBJ2-7; D gene unclear. Germline V lookup: CDR1 SGHDT, CDR2 YYEEEE. The CDR3 sequence is 12 residues long.

The CDR3: CAWMEGLSSYNEQFF. CDR3 in DNA: TGTGCCTGGATGGAGGGGCTTAGCTCCTACAATGAGCAGTTCTTC. The chain is built from TRBV30 and TRBJ2-1, with a possible D match to TRBD2 (6 bases). Germline CDR1 is GTSNPN and CDR2 is SVGIG (reference sequence). Trimming removed 4 bases at V and 0 bases at J, with 13 bases between. This CDR3 spans 15 amino acids.

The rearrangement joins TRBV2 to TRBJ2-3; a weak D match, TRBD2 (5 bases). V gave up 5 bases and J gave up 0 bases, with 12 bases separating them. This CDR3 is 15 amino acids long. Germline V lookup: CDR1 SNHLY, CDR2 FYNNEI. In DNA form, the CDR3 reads TGTGCCAGCAGTAGCGGCGGAGCTAGCACAGATACGCAGTATTTT. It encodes CASSSGGASTDTQYF.

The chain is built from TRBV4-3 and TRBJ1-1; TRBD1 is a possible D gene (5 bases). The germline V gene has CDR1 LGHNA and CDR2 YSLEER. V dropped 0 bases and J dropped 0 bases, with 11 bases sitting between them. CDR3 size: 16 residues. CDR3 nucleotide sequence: TGCGCCAGCAGCCAAGATCTAAGGGGTATGAACACTGAAGCTTTCTTT. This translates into CASSQDLRGMNTEAFF.

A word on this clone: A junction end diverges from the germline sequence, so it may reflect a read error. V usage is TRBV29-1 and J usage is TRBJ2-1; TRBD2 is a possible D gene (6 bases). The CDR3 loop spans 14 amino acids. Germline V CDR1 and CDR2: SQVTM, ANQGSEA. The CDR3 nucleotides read TGCAGCGTCGTGCGGGACGGACCCTACAATAAGCAGTTCTTC. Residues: CSVVRDGPYNKQFF.

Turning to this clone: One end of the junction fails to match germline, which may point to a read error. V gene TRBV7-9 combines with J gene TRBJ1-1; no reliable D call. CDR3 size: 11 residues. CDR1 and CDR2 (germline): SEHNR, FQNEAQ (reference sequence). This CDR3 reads CSSSLAQEAFF. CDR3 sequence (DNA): TGTTCCAGCAGCTTAGCACAGGAAGCTTTCTTT.

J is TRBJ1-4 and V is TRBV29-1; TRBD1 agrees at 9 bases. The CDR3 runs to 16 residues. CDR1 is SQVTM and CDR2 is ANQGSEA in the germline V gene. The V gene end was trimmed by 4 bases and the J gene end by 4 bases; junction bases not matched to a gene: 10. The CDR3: CSVAGGPDRGNEKLFF. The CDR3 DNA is TGCAGCGTTGCGGGGGGTCCGGACAGGGGTAATGAAAAACTGTTTTTT.

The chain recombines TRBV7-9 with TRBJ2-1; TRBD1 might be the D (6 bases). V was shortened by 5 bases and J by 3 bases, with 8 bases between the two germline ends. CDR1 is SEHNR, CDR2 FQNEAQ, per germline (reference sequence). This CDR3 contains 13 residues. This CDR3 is CASSPDSYNEQFF. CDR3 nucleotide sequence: TGTGCCAGCAGCCCGGACAGCTACAATGAGCAGTTCTTC.

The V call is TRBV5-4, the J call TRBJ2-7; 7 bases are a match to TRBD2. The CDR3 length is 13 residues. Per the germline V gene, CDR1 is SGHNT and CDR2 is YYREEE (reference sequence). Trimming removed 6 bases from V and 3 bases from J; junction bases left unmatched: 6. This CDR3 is CASTLAGFYEQYF. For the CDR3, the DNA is TGTGCCAGCACCTTAGCGGGTTTCTACGAGCAGTACTTC.